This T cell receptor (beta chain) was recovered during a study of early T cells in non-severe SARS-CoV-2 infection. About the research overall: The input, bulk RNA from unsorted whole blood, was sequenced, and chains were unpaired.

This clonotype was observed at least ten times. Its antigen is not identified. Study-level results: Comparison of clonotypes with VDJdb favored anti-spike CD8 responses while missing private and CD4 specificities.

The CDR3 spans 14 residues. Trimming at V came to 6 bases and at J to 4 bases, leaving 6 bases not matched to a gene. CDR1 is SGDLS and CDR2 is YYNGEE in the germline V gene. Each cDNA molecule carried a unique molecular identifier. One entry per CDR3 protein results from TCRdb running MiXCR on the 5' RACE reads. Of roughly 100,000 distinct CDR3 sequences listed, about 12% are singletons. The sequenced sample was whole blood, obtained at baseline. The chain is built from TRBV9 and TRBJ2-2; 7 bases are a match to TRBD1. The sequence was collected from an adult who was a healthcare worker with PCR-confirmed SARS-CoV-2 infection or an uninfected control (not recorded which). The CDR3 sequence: CASTPDRVTGELFF. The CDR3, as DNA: TGTGCCAGCACCCCCGACAGGGTCACCGGGGAGCTGTTTTTT.